This record concerns one TCR beta chain sequence. What it binds is not known. The data stem from a study of cytomegalovirus exposure and HLA in healthy donors. Whole-study findings and limits: Researchers reported from a later analysis that most CMV-associated TCR beta chains appeared HLA-restricted.

PCR primers comprised 60 Vbeta and 13 Jbeta primers. Clones were sequenced by immunoSEQ multiplex PCR, and TCRdb holds only the in-frame ones, with some missing. This table holds about 140,000 clones, around 90% found once. The CDR3 covers 15 residues. V dropped 0 bases and J dropped 10 bases, with 13 bases sitting between them. Germline assignment: CDR1 SGHTA and CDR2 FQGNSA. The sequenced sample was PBMCs. The sequence came from a woman aged 40-49 years in good health and CMV-seronegative. The V gene is TRBV7-2, the J gene TRBJ1-6; tentative D call: TRBD1 (6 bases). The chain's CDR3 is CASSLAQGINSPLHF. CDR3 nucleotides: TGTGCCAGCAGCTTAGCGCAGGGGATAAACTCACCCCTCCACTTT.